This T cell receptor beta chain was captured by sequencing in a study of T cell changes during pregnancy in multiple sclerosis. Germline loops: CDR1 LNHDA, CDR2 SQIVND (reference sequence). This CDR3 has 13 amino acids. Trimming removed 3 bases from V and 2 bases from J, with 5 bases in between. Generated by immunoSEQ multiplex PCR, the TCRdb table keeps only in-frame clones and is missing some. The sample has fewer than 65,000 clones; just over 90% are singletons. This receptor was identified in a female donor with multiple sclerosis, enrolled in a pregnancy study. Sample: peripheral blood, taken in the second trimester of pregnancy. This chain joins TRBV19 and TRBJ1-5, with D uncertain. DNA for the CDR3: TGTGCCAGTAGTATTACAGGCAATCAGCCCCAGCATTTT. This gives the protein CASSITGNQPQHF. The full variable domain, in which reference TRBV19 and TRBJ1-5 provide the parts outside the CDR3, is DGGITQSPKYLFRKEGQNVTLSCEQNLNHDAMYWYRQDPGQGLRLIYYSQIVNDFQKGDIAEGYSVSREKKESFPLTVTSAQKNPTAFYLCASSITGNQPQHFGDGTRLSIL.